The clone carrying this T cell receptor (beta chain) was picked up one time. What it binds is not known. A junction end diverges from the germline sequence, so it may reflect a read error. This sample was taken from a study of T cell repertoires in cytomegalovirus infection. Overall study: Well-studied HLA-B-restricted epitopes and recently identified HLA-C-restricted epitopes of CMV were both used in the study. Shared public TCR beta signatures pointed to both CMV infection and a matching HLA type. Study outcomes and limitations: Across the ex vivo response, the dominant clonotypes were HLA-C-restricted CMV-specific TCR beta clonotypes.

Germline V gene lookup returns CDR1 MNHNS and CDR2 SASEGT. The CDR3 is 11 amino acids. TCRdb analysed the reads with MiXCR anew, one entry per CDR3 protein. The sample has more than 250,000 distinct CDR3 sequences, 20% to 25% seen once; the top ten hold 13%. Specimen: cultured PBMCs, collected from culture after CMV antigen stimulation. The sequence was obtained from a human donor in good health (CMV status not recorded). Some clones in this sample may be carry-over from other donors' samples. This chain joins TRBV6-1 and TRBJ1-2; D is unclear. CDR3 sequence (DNA): TGTGCCAGCAGTGAAGCGTATGGCTACGCCTTC. This encodes CASSEAYGYAF.